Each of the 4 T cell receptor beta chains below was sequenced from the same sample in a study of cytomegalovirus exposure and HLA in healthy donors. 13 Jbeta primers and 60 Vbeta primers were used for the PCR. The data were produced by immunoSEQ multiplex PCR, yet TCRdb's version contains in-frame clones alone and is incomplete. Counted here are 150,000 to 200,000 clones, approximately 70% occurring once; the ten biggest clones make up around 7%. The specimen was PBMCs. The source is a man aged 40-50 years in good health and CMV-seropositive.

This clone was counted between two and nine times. This chain's CDR3 is CASSSTDRVGTGELFF. The CDR3 DNA is TGTGCCAGCAGCTCTACGGACAGGGTAGGCACCGGGGAGCTGTTTTTT. This chain uses TRBV5-4 with TRBJ2-2; 8 bases align to TRBD1. The CDR3 is 16 amino acids. The V and J ends lost 3 bases and 4 bases, in that order; junction bases with no gene match: 8. Germline loops: CDR1 SGHNT, CDR2 YYREEE (reference sequence). The entire variable domain, with the rest obtained from reference TRBV5-4 and TRBJ2-2, is as follows: ETGVTQSPTHLIKTRGQQVTLRCSSQSGHNTVSWYQQALGQGPQFIFQYYREEENGRGNFPPRFSGLQFPNYSSELNVNALELDDSALYLCASSSTDRVGTGELFFGEGSRLTVL.

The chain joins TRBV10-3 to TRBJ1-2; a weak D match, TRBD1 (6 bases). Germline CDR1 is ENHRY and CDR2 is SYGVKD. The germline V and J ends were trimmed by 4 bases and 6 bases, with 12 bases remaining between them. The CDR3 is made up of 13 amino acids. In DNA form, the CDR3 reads TGTGCCATCAGTGGGGAGGGGGGGGATGGCTACACCTTC. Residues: CAISGEGGDGYTF.

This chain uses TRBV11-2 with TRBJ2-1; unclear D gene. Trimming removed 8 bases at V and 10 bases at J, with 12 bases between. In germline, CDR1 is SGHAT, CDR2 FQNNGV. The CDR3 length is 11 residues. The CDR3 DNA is TGTGCCAGCGGGCCGCAGTGGGAGCAGTTCTTC. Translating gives CASGPQWEQFF.

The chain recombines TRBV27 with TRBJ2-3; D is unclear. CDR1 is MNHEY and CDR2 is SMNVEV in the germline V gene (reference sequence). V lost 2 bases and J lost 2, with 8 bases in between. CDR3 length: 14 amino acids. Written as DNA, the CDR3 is TGTGCCAGCAGTTTAGTAACAGCCACAGATACGCAGTATTTT. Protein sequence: CASSLVTATDTQYF.